Listed below are T cell receptor beta chains from one sample, sequenced in a study of T cells in Graves' hyperthyroidism and ophthalmopathy. TCRdb independently ran MiXCR on the multiplex PCR reads; one entry per CDR3 protein. The sample lists about 350,000 distinct CDR3 sequences, approximately 13% occurring once. Material for sequencing was blood. The receptors shown here come from a woman aged 25 to 39 with Graves' hyperthyroidism. The CDR3 runs from the conserved cysteine through the conserved F or W. The D gene is left open where the match is weak. Size is stated for part of the rows, as once, few or many counts, or as a class when the clone is expanded.

J | size | V | D | CDR3 | DNA
TRBJ2-7 | . | TRBV7-2 | TRBD1 | CASSAGQGSYEQYF | TGTGCCAGCAGCGCGGGACAGGGCTCCTACGAGCAGTACTTC
TRBJ2-3 | many | TRBV12-5 | TRBD1 | CASGLARTGTSSTDTQYF | TGTGCTAGTGGTTTGGCCCGGACAGGAACCTCGAGCACAGATACGCAGTATTTT
TRBJ2-2 | . | TRBV30 | . | CAWGRDTSTGELFF | TGTGCCTGGGGCCGGGACACTTCTACCGGGGAGCTGTTTTTT
TRBJ2-7 | many | TRBV28 | . | CASSLRLYEQYF | TGTGCCAGCAGTTTGAGGCTCTACGAGCAGTACTTC
TRBJ2-1 | many | TRBV12-3/TRBV12-4 | . | CASSLAQQFF | TGTGCCAGCAGCCTGGCGCAGCAGTTCTTC
TRBJ2-3 | few | TRBV20-1 | . | CSARDEGFERSSTDTQYF | TGCAGTGCTAGAGATGAAGGGTTTGAACGGTCTAGCACAGATACGCAGTATTTT
TRBJ2-3 | . | TRBV7-9 | TRBD2 | CASSTGTSSGDTQYF | TGTGCCAGCAGCACAGGGACTAGCTCGGGAGATACGCAGTATTTT
TRBJ2-7 | many | TRBV28 | . | CASSLSGPMSEQYF | TGTGCCAGCAGTTTATCGGGACCCATGTCGGAGCAGTACTTC
TRBJ2-5 | . | TRBV4-1 | . | CAAGTGEPQETQYF | TGCGCCGCAGGAACGGGGGAGCCCCAAGAGACCCAGTACTTC
TRBJ2-2 | few | TRBV5-6 | . | CASSLITGELFF | TGTGCCAGCAGCTTGATCACCGGGGAGCTGTTTTTT
TRBJ1-5 | many | TRBV19 | . | CASSTAGSSNQPQHF | TGTGCCAGTAGTACGGCAGGGTCCTCGAATCAGCCCCAGCATTTT
TRBJ2-3 | many | TRBV5-8 | TRBD2 | CASSLAGVRTDTQYF | TGTGCCAGCAGCTTAGCGGGAGTGCGGACAGATACGCAGTATTTT
TRBJ2-7 | . | TRBV24-1 | . | CATSDGSRAEQYF | TGTGCCACCAGTGATGGGAGTAGAGCCGAGCAGTACTTC
TRBJ2-7 | many | TRBV20-1 | TRBD2 | CSARLLLASGEQYF | TGCAGTGCTAGACTCCTCTTGGCTAGCGGGGAGCAGTACTTC
TRBJ1-4 | few | TRBV9 | . | CASTETGGGSEKLFF | TGTGCCAGCACCGAGACGGGGGGGGGGAGTGAAAAACTGTTTTTT
TRBJ2-3 | many | TRBV12-3/TRBV12-4 | . | CASSSEGYPSTDTQYF | TGTGCCAGCAGCTCGGAGGGATACCCTAGCACAGATACGCAGTATTTT
TRBJ2-1 | few | TRBV6-2/TRBV6-3 | TRBD2 | CASSYSGGGAGGPNEQFF | TGTGCCAGCAGTTACTCGGGGGGTGGCGCGGGAGGACCCAATGAGCAGTTCTTC
TRBJ1-2 | many | TRBV28 | TRBD1 | CASRRTGGYGYTF | TGTGCCAGCAGACGGACAGGGGGGTATGGCTACACCTTC
TRBJ2-1 | . | TRBV2 | TRBD1 | CATRDSSYNEQFF | TGTGCCACGAGGGACAGCTCCTACAATGAGCAGTTCTTC
TRBJ1-5 | . | TRBV6-1 | . | CASRGGWGQPQHF | TGTGCCAGCAGGGGAGGCTGGGGTCAGCCCCAGCATTTT
TRBJ2-4 | . | TRBV5-6 | . | CASSLGRTSKNIRYF | TGTGCCAGCAGCTTGGGGCGGACGAGCAAAAACATTCGGTACTTC
TRBJ2-2 | . | TRBV7-2 | . | CASSQDRPPNTGELFF | TGTGCCAGCAGCCAAGACCGGCCCCCGAACACCGGGGAGCTGTTTTTT
TRBJ2-7 | many | TRBV6-1 | . | CASGSYEQYF | TGTGCCAGCGGCTCCTACGAGCAGTACTTC
TRBJ2-5 | . | TRBV9 | TRBD1 | CASSVGGQGLQETQYF | TGTGCCAGCAGCGTAGGGGGACAGGGACTCCAAGAGACCCAGTACTTC
TRBJ2-5 | many | TRBV24-1 | . | CATSETGIMETQYF | TGTGCCACCAGTGAAACAGGGATTATGGAGACCCAGTACTTC
TRBJ1-4 | . | TRBV28 | . | CASSSDPGEKLFF | TGTGCCAGCAGCTCCGACCCGGGGGAAAAACTGTTTTTT
TRBJ1-1 | . | TRBV18 | . | CASSLQSYTEAFF | TGTGCCAGCTCATTACAGAGCTACACTGAAGCTTTCTTT
TRBJ2-6 | many | TRBV15 | . | CATTRDTGANVLTF | TGTGCCACCACCCGGGACACTGGGGCCAACGTCCTGACTTTC
TRBJ1-5 | few | TRBV5-6 | . | CASSMEEGPQHF | TGTGCCAGCAGCATGGAAGAAGGCCCCCAGCATTTT
TRBJ1-1 | many | TRBV6-1 | . | CASSEIGANTEAFF | TGTGCCAGCAGTGAAATCGGGGCGAACACTGAAGCTTTCTTT